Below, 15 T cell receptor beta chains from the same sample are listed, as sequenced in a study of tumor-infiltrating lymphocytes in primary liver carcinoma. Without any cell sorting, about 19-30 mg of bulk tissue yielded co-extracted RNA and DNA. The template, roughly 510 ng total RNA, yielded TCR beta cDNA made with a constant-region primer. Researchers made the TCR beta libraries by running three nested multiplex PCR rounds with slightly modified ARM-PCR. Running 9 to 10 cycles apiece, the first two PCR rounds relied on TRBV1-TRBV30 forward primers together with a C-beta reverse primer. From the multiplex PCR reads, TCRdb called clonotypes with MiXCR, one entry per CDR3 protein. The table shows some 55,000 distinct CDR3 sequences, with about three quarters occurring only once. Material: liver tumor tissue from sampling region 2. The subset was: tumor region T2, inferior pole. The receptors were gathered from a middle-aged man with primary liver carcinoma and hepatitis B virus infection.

The CDR3 region has the DNA TGTGCCAGCAGCTTAGGGGGACAGGGTAACACCGGGGAGCTGTTTTTT. Residues: CASSLGGQGNTGELFF. The chain couples TRBV7-2 to TRBJ2-2; TRBD1 agrees at 9 bases. Trimming took 1 base from V and 2 from J; bases not matched to a gene: 2. CDR3 length: 16 amino acids. Germline values: CDR1 SGHTA, CDR2 FQGNSA.

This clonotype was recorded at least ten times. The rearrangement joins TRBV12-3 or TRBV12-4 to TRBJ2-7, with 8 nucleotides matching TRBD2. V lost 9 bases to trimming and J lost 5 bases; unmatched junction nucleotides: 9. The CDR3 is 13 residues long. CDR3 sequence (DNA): TGTGCCAGTTCTCCAGCGGGAGCTCACGAGCAGTACTTC. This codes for CASSPAGAHEQYF.

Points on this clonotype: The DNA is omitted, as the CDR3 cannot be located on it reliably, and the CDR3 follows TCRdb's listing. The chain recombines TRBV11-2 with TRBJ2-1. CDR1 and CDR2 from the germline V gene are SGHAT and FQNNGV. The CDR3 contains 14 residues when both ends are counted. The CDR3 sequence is CASSSVAGGNEEIF.

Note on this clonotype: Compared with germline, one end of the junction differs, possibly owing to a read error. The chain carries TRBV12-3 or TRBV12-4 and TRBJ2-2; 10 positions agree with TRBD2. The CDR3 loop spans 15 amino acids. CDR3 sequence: CASSSGRAPPGDLFF. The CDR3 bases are TGTGCCAGCAGTAGCGGGAGGGCCCCCCCCGGGGATCTGTTCTTT.

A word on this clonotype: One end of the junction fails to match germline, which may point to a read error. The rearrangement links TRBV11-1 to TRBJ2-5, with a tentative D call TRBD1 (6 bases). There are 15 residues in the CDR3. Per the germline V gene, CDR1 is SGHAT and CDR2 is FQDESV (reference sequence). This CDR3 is CASTSNRDTQEAQYF. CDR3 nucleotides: TGTGCCAGCACGTCTAACAGGGATACTCAAGAGGCCCAATACTTC.

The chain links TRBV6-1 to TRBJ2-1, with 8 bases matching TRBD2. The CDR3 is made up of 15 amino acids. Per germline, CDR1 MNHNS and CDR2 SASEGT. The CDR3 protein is CACNVVLAEFNEQFF. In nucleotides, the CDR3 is TGTGCTTGCAACGTGGTACTAGCGGAATTCAATGAGCAGTTCTTC.

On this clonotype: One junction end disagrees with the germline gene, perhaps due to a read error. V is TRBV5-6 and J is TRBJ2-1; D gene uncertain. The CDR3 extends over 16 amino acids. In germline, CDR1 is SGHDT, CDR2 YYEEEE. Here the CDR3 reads CASSFGLSRLSNEQFF. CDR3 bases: TGTGCCAGTAGCTTCGGTCTTAGCAGACTCTCCAATGAGCAGTTCTTC.

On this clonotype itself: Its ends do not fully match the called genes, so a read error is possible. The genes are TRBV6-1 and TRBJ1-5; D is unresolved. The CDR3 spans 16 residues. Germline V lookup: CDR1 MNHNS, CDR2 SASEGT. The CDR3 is CAGSETTHDSNQPQHF. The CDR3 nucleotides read TGTGCCGGCAGTGAGACTACACACGATAGCAATCAGCCCCAGCATTTT.

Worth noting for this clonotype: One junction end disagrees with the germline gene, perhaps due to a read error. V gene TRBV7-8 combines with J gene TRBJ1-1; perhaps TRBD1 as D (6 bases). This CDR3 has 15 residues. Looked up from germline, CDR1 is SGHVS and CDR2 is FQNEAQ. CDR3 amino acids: CVCSLGGRVNTGAFF. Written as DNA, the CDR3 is TGTGTCTGCAGCTTAGGGGGGAGGGTAAACACTGGAGCTTTCTTT. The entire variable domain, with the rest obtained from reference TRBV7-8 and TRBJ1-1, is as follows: GAGVSQSPRYKVAKRGQDVALRCDPISGHVSLFWYQQALGQGPEFLTYFQNEAQLDKSGLPSDRFFAERPEGSVSTLKIQRTQQEDSAVYLCVCSLGGRVNTGAFFGQGTRLTVV.

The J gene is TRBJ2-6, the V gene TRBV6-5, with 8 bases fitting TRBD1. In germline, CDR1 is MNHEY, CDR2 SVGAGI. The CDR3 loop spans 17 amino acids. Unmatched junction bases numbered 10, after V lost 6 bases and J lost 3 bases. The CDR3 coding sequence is TGTGCCAGCAGACTAGGACAGGGATCCTATGGGGCCAACGTCCTGACTTTC. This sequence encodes CASRLGQGSYGANVLTF.

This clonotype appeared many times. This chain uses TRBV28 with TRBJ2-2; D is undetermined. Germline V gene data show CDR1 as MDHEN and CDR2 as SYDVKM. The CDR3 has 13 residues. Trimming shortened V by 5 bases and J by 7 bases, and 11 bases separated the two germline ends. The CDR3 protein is CASSPNLGGELFF. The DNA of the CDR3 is TGTGCCAGCAGTCCCAACCTGGGCGGGGAGCTGTTTTTT. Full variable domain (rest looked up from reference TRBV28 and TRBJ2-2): DVKVTQSSRYLVKRTGEKVFLECVQDMDHENMFWYRQDPGLGLRLIYFSYDVKMKEKGDIPEGYSVSREKKERFSLILESASTNQTSMYLCASSPNLGGELFFGEGSRLTVL.

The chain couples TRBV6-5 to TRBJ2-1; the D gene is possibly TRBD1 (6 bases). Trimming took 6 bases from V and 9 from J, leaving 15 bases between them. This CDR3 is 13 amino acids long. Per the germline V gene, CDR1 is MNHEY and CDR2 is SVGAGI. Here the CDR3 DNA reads TGTGCCAGCAGCACAACAGGGAACAGTGAGCAGTTCTTC. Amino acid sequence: CASSTTGNSEQFF.

This CDR3 is CASGPIWGGRETQYF. The CDR3 DNA reads as TGTGCCAGCGGCCCAATTTGGGGGGGCCGGGAGACCCAGTACTTC. The chain has TRBV25-1 and TRBJ2-5; weak D call: TRBD2 (7 bases). The germline V gene encodes CDR1 MGHDK and CDR2 SYGVNS. Trimming cost V 8 bases and J 5 bases, with 21 bases left between them. The CDR3 has 15 amino acids.

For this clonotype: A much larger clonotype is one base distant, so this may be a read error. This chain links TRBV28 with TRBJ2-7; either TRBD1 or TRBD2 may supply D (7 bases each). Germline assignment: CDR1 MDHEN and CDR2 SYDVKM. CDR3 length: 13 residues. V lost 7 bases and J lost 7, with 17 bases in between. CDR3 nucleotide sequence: TGTGCCAGCAATGGCAGGGGGGGCCAAGAGCAGTACTTC. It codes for CASNGRGGQEQYF.

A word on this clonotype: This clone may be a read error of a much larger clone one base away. The CDR3 protein is CASSPTGQQTETQYF. CDR3 nucleotide sequence: TGTGCCAGCAGCCCCACGGGACAGCAAACGGAGACCCAGTACTTC. The chain links TRBV7-9 to TRBJ2-5, with 7 bases that match TRBD1. Germline V gives CDR1 SEHNR, CDR2 FQNEAQ (reference sequence). V lost 5 bases to trimming and J lost 5 bases; unmatched junction nucleotides: 11. The CDR3 spans 15 residues.